The 25 T cell receptor beta chains in this list originate from one sample, sequenced in a study of radiotherapy plus CTLA-4 blockade in lung cancer. Sequencing was performed with immunoSEQ multiplex PCR; in TCRdb, only in-frame clones are kept and a portion is missing. Of around 85,000 clones listed, approximately 86% are singletons. Sequenced material: peripheral blood, taken from a patient treated with radiotherapy plus ipilimumab. The receptors were gathered from a human donor with non-small cell lung cancer who had a partial response to radiotherapy plus ipilimumab.

Written as DNA, the CDR3 is TGTGCCAGTAGTATTTCAGGGACAGGGCTTGTCTACGAGCAGTACTTC. It translates to CASSISGTGLVYEQYF. The gene calls are TRBV19 and TRBJ2-7; 9 bases fit TRBD1. CDR1 is LNHDA and CDR2 is SQIVND in the germline V gene (reference sequence). This CDR3 comprises 16 residues. Unmatched junction bases numbered 9, after V lost 3 bases and J lost 3 bases. The whole variable domain, remainder taken from reference TRBV19 and TRBJ2-7, is DGGITQSPKYLFRKEGQNVTLSCEQNLNHDAMYWYRQDPGQGLRLIYYSQIVNDFQKGDIAEGYSVSREKKESFPLTVTSAQKNPTAFYLCASSISGTGLVYEQYFGPGTRLTVT.

The chain uses TRBV4-1 and TRBJ2-1, with 10 bases fitting TRBD2. Germline V gene lookup returns CDR1 MGHRA and CDR2 YSYEKL. The CDR3 runs 16 residues. V was pared by 0 bases and J by 6 bases, with 5 bases of the junction left unmatched. The CDR3 loop reads CASSQDLAGVFNEQFF. The CDR3 DNA sequence: TGCGCCAGCAGCCAAGATCTAGCGGGAGTATTCAATGAGCAGTTCTTC.

In this sample, this clone turned up once. The V call is TRBV19, the J call TRBJ2-3; 8 nucleotides align to TRBD1. The CDR3 extends over 14 amino acids. Germline V gene sequence: CDR1 LNHDA, CDR2 SQIVND (reference sequence). The V segment lost 7 bases and the J segment 1 base; nucleotides outside the gene matches: 4. CDR3 DNA: TGTGCCAGTAAAGACAGGGGCGGCACAGATACGCAGTATTTT. Its translation: CASKDRGGTDTQYF.

Note on this clone: The conserved closing phenylalanine or tryptophan is absent in this CDR3, likely reflecting a read error. The V and J genes are TRBV9 and TRBJ1-4; 8 nucleotides line up with TRBD1. Germline CDR1 is SGDLS and CDR2 is YYNGEE. Unmatched junction bases numbered 12, after V lost 4 bases and J lost 7 bases. CDR3 length: 16 residues. CDR3 region: CASSPQRTGTGEKLFS. Written as DNA, the CDR3 is TGTGCCAGCAGCCCCCAAAGGACAGGGACGGGTGAAAAACTGTTTTCT.

The chain couples TRBV5-4 to TRBJ2-1; 8 nucleotides match TRBD1. CDR1 and CDR2 (germline): SGHNT, YYREEE (reference sequence). J gave up 3 bases and V 4 bases, and 3 bases lay outside the gene matches. CDR3 length equals 14 residues. The DNA of the CDR3 is TGTGCCAGCAGCCGGACAGGGAGCTACAATGAGCAGTTCTTC. Protein sequence: CASSRTGSYNEQFF.

The chain carries TRBV6-5 and TRBJ2-2, with D hard to call. CDR1 is MNHEY and CDR2 is SVGAGI in the germline V gene. This CDR3 is built from 15 residues. The germline V and J ends were trimmed by 6 bases and 2 bases, with 13 bases remaining between them. The CDR3: CASRVSGANTGELFF. CDR3 bases: TGTGCCAGCAGGGTTTCAGGCGCTAACACCGGGGAGCTGTTTTTT.

This rearrangement joins TRBV5-1 to TRBJ2-3; 7 nucleotides line up with TRBD2. CDR3 size: 17 residues. V dropped 0 bases and J dropped 2; count of bases not matched to a gene: 9. Germline V gene data show CDR1 as SGHRS and CDR2 as YFSETQ. CDR3 DNA sequence: TGCGCCAGCAGCTTGGATCGACTAGCTTCCACCACAGATACGCAGTATTTT. It encodes CASSLDRLASTTDTQYF.

This chain joins TRBV18 and TRBJ2-1; 8 positions match TRBD2. CDR1 is KGHSH, CDR2 LQKENI, per germline. The CDR3 is made up of 16 amino acids. Trimming cost V 1 base and J 7 bases; bases outside gene matches: 9. The CDR3: CASSPRGGRLVNEQFF. The CDR3 nucleotides are TGTGCCAGCTCACCACGCGGGGGGCGATTGGTGAATGAGCAGTTCTTC.

This clone was observed once. The V call is TRBV28, the J call TRBJ1-5, with 9 bases that match TRBD1. V gave up 7 bases and J gave up 7 bases; unmatched junction bases: 14. Germline-derived CDR1 and CDR2 are MDHEN and SYDVKM. The CDR3 loop spans 16 amino acids. The CDR3: CASIPSAGQGLQPQHF. The CDR3 DNA reads TGTGCCAGCATCCCCTCGGCTGGACAGGGGCTACAGCCCCAGCATTTT.

The rearrangement links TRBV11-2 to TRBJ2-1; TRBD2 matches 8 bases. Germline loops: CDR1 SGHAT, CDR2 FQNNGV. The CDR3 consists of 15 residues. The V gene end was trimmed by 1 base and the J gene end by 7 bases; junction bases not matched to a gene: 6. CDR3 bases: TGTGCCAGCAGCTTAGCGGGAGGGTTTGCGAATGAGCAGTTCTTC. It specifies CASSLAGGFANEQFF.

This clone was seen just once. The J gene is TRBJ1-6, the V gene TRBV30; D perhaps matches TRBD1 (5 bases). The CDR3 is made up of 12 amino acids. Deletions cut 5 bases from V and 5 bases from J, with 7 bases between. CDR1 is GTSNPN, CDR2 SVGIG, per germline (reference sequence). CDR3 amino acids: CAWGHNNSPLHF. The CDR3 region has the DNA TGTGCCTGGGGACATAATAATTCACCCCTCCACTTT.

The chain couples TRBV2 to TRBJ1-3; a weak D match, TRBD1 (5 bases). The CDR3 has 14 residues. Trimming removed 2 bases from V and 3 bases from J, with 8 bases in between. CDR1 and CDR2 from the germline V gene are SNHLY and FYNNEI. For the CDR3, the DNA is TGTGCCAGCAGTGAACAGGGCTTTGGAAACACCATATATTTT. This gives the protein CASSEQGFGNTIYF.

The chain uses TRBV9 and TRBJ2-5, with 11 bases aligning to TRBD2. V lost 0 bases, J lost 4 bases, and 2 bases stayed unmatched. The CDR3 length is 15 residues. Germline CDR1 is SGDLS and CDR2 is YYNGEE. CDR3 protein: CASSVDSGRGETQYF. CDR3 DNA: TGTGCCAGCAGCGTAGATAGCGGGAGGGGAGAGACCCAGTACTTC.

The gene calls are TRBV11-2 and TRBJ2-1; 7 bases fit TRBD2. Germline V lookup: CDR1 SGHAT, CDR2 FQNNGV. This CDR3 comprises 15 residues. V shed 7 bases and J 3 bases; nucleotides not matched to a gene: 9. The DNA of the CDR3 is TGTGCCAGCACCATGAGTCCGGGGGGCTACAATGAGCAGTTCTTC. Translation gives CASTMSPGGYNEQFF.

The chain links TRBV28 to TRBJ2-1, with D possibly TRBD2 on 6 matching bases. Trimming removed 6 bases from V and 5 bases from J, with 26 bases in between. This CDR3 region has 18 residues. From germline, CDR1 is MDHEN and CDR2 SYDVKM. CDR3 residues: CASSRAALRRERNNEQFF. The CDR3, as DNA: TGTGCCAGCAGCCGTGCCGCCCTAAGGAGGGAAAGAAACAATGAGCAGTTCTTC.

The table lists this clone with a count of one. The chain is built from TRBV6-4 and TRBJ2-3; possibly TRBD1 for D (6 bases). Germline CDR1 and CDR2: MRHNA and SNTAGT. The CDR3 covers 15 residues. V was clipped by 5 bases and J by 0 bases, with 12 bases between them. Here the CDR3 reads CASSKTGPSTDTQYF. The CDR3 coding sequence is TGTGCCAGCAGTAAGACAGGACCGAGCACAGATACGCAGTATTTT.

As to this clone: One junction end disagrees with the germline gene, perhaps due to a read error. V gene TRBV5-4 combines with J gene TRBJ2-3; 7 bases agree with TRBD2. Looked up from germline, CDR1 is SGHNT and CDR2 is YYREEE (reference sequence). This CDR3 is 16 amino acids long. In DNA, the CDR3 is TGCGCCAGCAGCCAAGATGGGAGGGGAGGCGCAGATACGCAGTATTTT. As protein: CASSQDGRGGADTQYF.

The chain uses TRBV30 and TRBJ1-2; 8 positions agree with TRBD1. The CDR3 has 14 amino acids. Germline-derived CDR1 and CDR2 are GTSNPN and SVGIG (reference sequence). The V gene end was trimmed by 3 bases and the J gene end by 5 bases; junction bases not matched to a gene: 8. The CDR3 DNA is TGTGCCTGGAGCCGGGACAGGTTCAGTTATGGCTACACCTTC. Translating gives CAWSRDRFSYGYTF.

The V call is TRBV6-6, the J call TRBJ2-7; 9 nucleotides align to TRBD2. CDR1 and CDR2 from the germline V gene are MNHNY and SVGAGI (reference sequence). J lost 3 bases, V lost 3 bases, and 6 bases had no gene match. The CDR3 is 15 amino acids. The CDR3 loop is CASSYSGTSNYEQYF. The CDR3 coding sequence is TGTGCCAGCAGTTATTCCGGGACTAGCAACTACGAGCAGTACTTC.

The chain has TRBV4-3 and TRBJ2-3; 8 positions match TRBD2. V was pared by 3 bases and J by 10 bases, with 12 bases of the junction left unmatched. Germline V lookup: CDR1 LGHNA, CDR2 YSLEER. The CDR3 runs 15 residues. The CDR3 DNA is TGCGCCAGCAGCCAGTTTAGCGGGGTGGTAGGGGCGCAGTATTTT. Translation gives CASSQFSGVVGAQYF.

This chain connects TRBV18 to TRBJ2-2; 7 bases are shared with TRBD1. Per germline, CDR1 KGHSH and CDR2 LQKENI. The junction had 5 bases not matched to a gene; V was cut back by 0 bases and J by 4 bases. The length of the CDR3 is 16 residues. As DNA, the CDR3 is TGTGCCAGCTCACCACCTTTCGACAGGGCCACCGGGGAGCTGTTTTTT. It is translated as CASSPPFDRATGELFF.

J is TRBJ1-3 and V is TRBV10-3; TRBD1 matches 9 bases. From germline, CDR1 is ENHRY and CDR2 SYGVKD. Trimming cost V 7 bases and J 2 bases; bases outside gene matches: 12. The CDR3 sequence is 17 residues long. In DNA form, the CDR3 reads TGTGCCATCATGATGGGGACAGGGTTTAATCCTGGAAACACCATATATTTT. As protein: CAIMMGTGFNPGNTIYF.

The chain employs TRBV15 and TRBJ2-1, with 10 bases matching TRBD1. The CDR3 sequence is 15 residues long. Germline V gene sequence: CDR1 LNHNV, CDR2 YYDKDF (reference sequence). Trimming removed 1 base from V and 3 bases from J; junction bases left unmatched: 0. The CDR3 DNA is TGTGCCACCAGCAGAGGGACAGGGGGCTACAATGAGCAGTTCTTC. Encoded protein: CATSRGTGGYNEQFF.

V is TRBV15 and J is TRBJ1-2; D remains ambiguous. The CDR3 sequence is 13 residues long. CDR1 is LNHNV and CDR2 is YYDKDF in the germline V gene (reference sequence). The CDR3 reads CACTYGDGYGYTF. CDR3 nucleotides: TGTGCATGTACATACGGGGATGGATATGGCTACACCTTC.

The V and J genes are TRBV10-1 and TRBJ2-2, with D perhaps TRBD1 (5 bases). Germline CDR1 WNHNN, CDR2 SYGVQD (reference sequence). This CDR3 has 13 amino acids. Trimming left V 4 bases short and J 7 bases short, with 10 bases between. CDR3 coding DNA: TGCGCCAGCAGTGCCAGGGCGGACGGGGAGCTGTTTTTT. It yields the protein CASSARADGELFF.